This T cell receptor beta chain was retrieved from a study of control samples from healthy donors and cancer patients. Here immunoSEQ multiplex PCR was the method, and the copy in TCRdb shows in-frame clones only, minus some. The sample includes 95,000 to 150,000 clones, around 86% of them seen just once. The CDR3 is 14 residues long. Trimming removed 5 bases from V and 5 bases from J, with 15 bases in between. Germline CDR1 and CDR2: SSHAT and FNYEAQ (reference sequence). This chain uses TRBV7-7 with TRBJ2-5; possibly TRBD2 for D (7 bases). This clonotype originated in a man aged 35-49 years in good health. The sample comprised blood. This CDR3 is CASSPRGGWETQYF. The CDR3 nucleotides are TGTGCCAGCAGCCCAAGGGGGGGGTGGGAGACCCAGTACTTC.